This T cell receptor (beta chain) is from a study of Ad26.COV2.S vaccination and SARS-CoV-2 variants. General study results and limits: Breadth, reportedly substantial, characterized the spike-specific CD8+ and CD4+ T cell responses after vaccination.

As for treatment: 15 to 20 received Ad26.COV2.S at low or high dose, single or two shots; 5 received placebo; per-sample allocation not given. Samples came from day 63 after the first vaccine or placebo injection. Vaccine was an Ad26 vector expressing Wuhan-strain SARS-CoV-2 spike. In the case of this clone: Its antigen is unknown.

TCRdb keeps only in-frame clones here, not all; method: immunoSEQ multiplex PCR. Of about 320,000 clones in the sample, 86% were seen once. The CDR3 consists of 11 residues. Germline V gives CDR1 LNHDA, CDR2 SQIVND (reference sequence). Trimming took off 8 bases at V and 5 bases at J, with 10 bases between the two ends. The chain has TRBV19 and TRBJ2-7; D is perhaps TRBD2 (6 bases). The source was peripheral blood, collected in a trial of Ad26.COV2.S vaccine versus placebo. This receptor was obtained from a person between 18 and 65 years old who received the Ad26.COV2.S COVID-19 vaccine or a placebo. The CDR3 loop is CASGGSHEQYF. The CDR3, as DNA: TGTGCCAGTGGAGGGTCCCACGAGCAGTACTTC.